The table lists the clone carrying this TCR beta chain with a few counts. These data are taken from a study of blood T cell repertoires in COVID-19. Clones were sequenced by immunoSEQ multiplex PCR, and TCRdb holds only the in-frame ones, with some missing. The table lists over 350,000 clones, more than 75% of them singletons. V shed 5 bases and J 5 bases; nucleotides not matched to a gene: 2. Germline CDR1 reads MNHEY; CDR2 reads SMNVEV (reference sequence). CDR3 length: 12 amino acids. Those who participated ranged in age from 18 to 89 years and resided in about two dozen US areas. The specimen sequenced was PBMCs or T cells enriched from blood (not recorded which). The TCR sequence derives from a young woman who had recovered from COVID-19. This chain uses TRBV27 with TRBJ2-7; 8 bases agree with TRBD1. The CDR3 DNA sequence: TGTGCCAGCAGTCGGACAGGGAACGAGCAGTACTTC. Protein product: CASSRTGNEQYF.